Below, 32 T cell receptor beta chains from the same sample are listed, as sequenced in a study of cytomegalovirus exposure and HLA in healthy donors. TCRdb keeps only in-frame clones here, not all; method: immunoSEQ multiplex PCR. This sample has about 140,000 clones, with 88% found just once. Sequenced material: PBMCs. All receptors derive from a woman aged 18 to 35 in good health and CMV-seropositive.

The CDR3 is CARQGAPGANVLTF. DNA of the CDR3: TGTGCGAGACAGGGGGCGCCTGGGGCCAACGTCCTGACTTTC. The gene calls are TRBV15 and TRBJ2-6; 10 nucleotides align to TRBD1. Germline V gene lookup returns CDR1 LNHNV and CDR2 YYDKDF (reference sequence). The CDR3 is 14 residues long.

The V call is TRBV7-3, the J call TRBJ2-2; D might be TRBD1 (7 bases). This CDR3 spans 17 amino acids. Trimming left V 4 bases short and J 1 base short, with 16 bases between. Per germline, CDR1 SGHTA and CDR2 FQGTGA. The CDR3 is CASSSEGARWNTGELFF. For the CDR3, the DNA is TGTGCCAGCAGCTCGGAGGGGGCACGGTGGAACACCGGGGAGCTGTTTTTT.

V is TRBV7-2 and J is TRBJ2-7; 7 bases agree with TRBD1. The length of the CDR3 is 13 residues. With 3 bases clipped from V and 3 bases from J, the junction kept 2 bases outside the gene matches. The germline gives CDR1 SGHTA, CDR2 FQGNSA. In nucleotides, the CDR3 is TGTGCCAGCAGCTTCGACAGGGTCTACGAGCAGTACTTC. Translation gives CASSFDRVYEQYF.

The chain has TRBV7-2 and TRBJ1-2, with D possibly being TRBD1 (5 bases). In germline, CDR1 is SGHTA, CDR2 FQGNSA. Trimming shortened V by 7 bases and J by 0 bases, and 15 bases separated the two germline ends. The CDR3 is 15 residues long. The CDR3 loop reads CASTLGGTANYGYTF. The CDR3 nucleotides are TGTGCCAGCACCCTGGGGGGTACTGCTAACTATGGCTACACCTTC.

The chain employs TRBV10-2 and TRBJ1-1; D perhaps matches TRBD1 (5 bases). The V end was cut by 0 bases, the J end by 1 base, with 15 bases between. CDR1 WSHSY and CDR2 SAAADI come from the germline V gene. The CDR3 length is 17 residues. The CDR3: CASSESYWTPTNTEAFF. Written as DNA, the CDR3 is TGCGCCAGCAGTGAGTCGTATTGGACACCCACGAACACTGAAGCTTTCTTT.

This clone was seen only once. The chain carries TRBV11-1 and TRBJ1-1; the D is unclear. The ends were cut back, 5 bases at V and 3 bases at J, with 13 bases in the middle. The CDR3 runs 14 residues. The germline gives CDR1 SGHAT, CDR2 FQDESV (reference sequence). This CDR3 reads CASSLTSPYTEAFF. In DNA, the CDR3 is TGTGCCAGCAGCCTAACTTCCCCTTACACTGAAGCTTTCTTT.

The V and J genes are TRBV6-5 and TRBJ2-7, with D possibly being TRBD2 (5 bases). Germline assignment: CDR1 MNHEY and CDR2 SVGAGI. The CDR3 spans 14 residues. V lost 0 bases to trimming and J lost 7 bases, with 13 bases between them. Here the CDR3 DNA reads TGTGCCAGCAGTTACTCGATCACCCCGGGGGAGCAGTACTTC. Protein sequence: CASSYSITPGEQYF.

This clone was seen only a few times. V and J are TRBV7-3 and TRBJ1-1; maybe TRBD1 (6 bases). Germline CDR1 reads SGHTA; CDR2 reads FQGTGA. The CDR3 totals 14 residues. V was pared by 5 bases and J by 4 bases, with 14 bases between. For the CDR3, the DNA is TGTGCCAGCAGCCAGGGACACTCGTCCACTGAAGCTTTCTTT. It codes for CASSQGHSSTEAFF.

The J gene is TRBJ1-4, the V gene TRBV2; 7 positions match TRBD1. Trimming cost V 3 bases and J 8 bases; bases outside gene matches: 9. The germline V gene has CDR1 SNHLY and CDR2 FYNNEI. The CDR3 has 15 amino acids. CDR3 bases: TGTGCCAGCAGTGACCAGGAGGGGGCGTCCGAAAAACTGTTTTTT. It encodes CASSDQEGASEKLFF.

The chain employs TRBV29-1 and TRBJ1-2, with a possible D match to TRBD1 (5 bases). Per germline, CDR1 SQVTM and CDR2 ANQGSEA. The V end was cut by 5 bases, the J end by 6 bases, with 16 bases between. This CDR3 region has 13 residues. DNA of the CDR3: TGCAGCGTTAGTAAGGGGCCCCTTGATGGCTACACCTTC. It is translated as CSVSKGPLDGYTF.

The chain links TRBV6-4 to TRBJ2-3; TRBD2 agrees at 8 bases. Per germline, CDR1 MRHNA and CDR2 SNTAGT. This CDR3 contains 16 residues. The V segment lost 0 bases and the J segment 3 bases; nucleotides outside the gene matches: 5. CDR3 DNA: TGTGCCAGCAGTGACTCGTCGAGCGGGAGTACAGATACGCAGTATTTT. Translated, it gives CASSDSSSGSTDTQYF.

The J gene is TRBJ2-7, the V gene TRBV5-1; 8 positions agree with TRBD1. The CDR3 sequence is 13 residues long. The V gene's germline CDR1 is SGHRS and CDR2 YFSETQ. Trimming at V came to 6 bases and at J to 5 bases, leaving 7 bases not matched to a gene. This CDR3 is CASTWTGPDEQYF. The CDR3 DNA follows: TGCGCCAGCACCTGGACAGGGCCTGACGAGCAGTACTTC. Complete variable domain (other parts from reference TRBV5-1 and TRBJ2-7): KAGVTQTPRYLIKTRGQQVTLSCSPISGHRSVSWYQQTPGQGLQFLFEYFSETQRNKGNFPGRFSGRQFSNSRSEMNVSTLELGDSALYLCASTWTGPDEQYFGPGTRLTVT.

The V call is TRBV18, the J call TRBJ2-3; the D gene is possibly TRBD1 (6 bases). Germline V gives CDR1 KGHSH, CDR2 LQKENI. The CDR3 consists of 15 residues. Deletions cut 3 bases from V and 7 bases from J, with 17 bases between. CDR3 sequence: CASSPSVGDKYTQYF. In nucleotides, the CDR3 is TGTGCCAGCTCACCCTCAGTCGGGGACAAATATACGCAGTATTTT.

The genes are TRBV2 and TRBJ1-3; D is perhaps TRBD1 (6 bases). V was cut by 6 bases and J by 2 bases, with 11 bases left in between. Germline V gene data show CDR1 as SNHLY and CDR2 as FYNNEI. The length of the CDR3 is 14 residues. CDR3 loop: CASRGGRTGNTIYF. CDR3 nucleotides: TGTGCCAGCAGAGGGGGAAGGACTGGAAACACCATATATTTT.

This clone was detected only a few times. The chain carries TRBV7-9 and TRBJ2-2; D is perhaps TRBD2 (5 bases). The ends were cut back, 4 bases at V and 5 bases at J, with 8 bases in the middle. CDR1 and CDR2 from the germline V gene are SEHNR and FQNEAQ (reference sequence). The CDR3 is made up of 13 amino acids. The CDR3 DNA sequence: TGTGCCAGCAGCTCGGGATTTACCGGGGAGCTGTTTTTT. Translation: CASSSGFTGELFF.

The CDR3 here is CASSAVGNTEAFF. DNA for the CDR3: TGTGCCAGCAGTGCGGTTGGGAACACTGAAGCTTTCTTT. V gene TRBV2 combines with J gene TRBJ1-1; D is unresolved. Germline loops: CDR1 SNHLY, CDR2 FYNNEI. CDR3 length equals 13 residues. V was pared by 4 bases and J by 1 base, with 7 bases between.

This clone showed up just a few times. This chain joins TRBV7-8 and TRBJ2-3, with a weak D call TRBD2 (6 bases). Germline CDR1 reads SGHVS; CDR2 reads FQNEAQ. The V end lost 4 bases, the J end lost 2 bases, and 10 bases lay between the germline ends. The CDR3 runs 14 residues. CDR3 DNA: TGTGCCAGCAGCTCGGGACTTTTCACAGATACGCAGTATTTT. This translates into CASSSGLFTDTQYF.

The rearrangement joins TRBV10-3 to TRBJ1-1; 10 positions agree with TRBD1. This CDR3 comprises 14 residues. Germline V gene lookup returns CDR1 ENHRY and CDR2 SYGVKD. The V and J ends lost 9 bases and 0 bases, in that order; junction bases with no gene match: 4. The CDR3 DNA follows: TGTGCCATAGGGACAGGGGATTTGAACACTGAAGCTTTCTTT. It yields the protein CAIGTGDLNTEAFF.

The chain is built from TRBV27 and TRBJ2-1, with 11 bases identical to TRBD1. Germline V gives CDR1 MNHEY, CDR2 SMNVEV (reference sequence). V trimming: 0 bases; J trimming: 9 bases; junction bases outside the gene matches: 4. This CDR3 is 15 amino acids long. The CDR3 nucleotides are TGTGCCAGCAGTTTATCGGGACAGGGGGTGCGTGAGCAGTTCTTC. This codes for CASSLSGQGVREQFF.

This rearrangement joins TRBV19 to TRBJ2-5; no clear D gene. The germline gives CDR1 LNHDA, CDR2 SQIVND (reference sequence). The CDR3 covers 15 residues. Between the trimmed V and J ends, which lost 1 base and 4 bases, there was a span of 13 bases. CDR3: CASSIGGSATETQYF. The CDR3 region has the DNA TGTGCCAGTAGTATAGGCGGCAGCGCGACAGAGACCCAGTACTTC. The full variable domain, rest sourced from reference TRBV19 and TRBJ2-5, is DGGITQSPKYLFRKEGQNVTLSCEQNLNHDAMYWYRQDPGQGLRLIYYSQIVNDFQKGDIAEGYSVSREKKESFPLTVTSAQKNPTAFYLCASSIGGSATETQYFGPGTRLLVL.

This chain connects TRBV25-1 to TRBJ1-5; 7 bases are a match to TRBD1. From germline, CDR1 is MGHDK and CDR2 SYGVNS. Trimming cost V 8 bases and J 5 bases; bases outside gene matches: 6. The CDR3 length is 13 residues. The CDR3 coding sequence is TGTGCCAGCCGGACAGGCGATGATCAGCCCCAGCATTTT. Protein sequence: CASRTGDDQPQHF.

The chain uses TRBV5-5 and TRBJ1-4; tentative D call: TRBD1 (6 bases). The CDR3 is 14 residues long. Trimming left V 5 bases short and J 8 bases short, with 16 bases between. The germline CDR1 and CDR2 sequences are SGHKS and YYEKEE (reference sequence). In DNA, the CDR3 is TGTGCCAGCAGTATACAACAGGGATCCGAAAAACTGTTTTTT. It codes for CASSIQQGSEKLFF.

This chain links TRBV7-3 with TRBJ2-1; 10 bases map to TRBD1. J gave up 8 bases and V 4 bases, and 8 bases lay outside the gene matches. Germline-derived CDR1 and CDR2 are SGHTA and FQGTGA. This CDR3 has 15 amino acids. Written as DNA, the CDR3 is TGTGCCAGCAGCTCGACAGGGGGCAAGGTCGATGAGCAGTTCTTC. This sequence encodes CASSSTGGKVDEQFF.

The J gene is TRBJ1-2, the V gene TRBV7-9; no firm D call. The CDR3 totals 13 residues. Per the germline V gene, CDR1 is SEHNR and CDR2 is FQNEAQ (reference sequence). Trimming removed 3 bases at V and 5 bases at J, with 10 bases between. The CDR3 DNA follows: TGTGCCAGCAGCTTCGCCGGGATTTATGGCTACACCTTC. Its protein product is CASSFAGIYGYTF.

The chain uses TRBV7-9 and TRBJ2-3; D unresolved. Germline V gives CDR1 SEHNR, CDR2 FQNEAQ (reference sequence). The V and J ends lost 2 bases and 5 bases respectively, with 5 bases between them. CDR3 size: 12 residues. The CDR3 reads CASSLYLDTQYF. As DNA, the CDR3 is TGTGCCAGCAGCTTATATTTAGATACGCAGTATTTT.

The CDR3 loop reads CASSLDSGNTGELFF. CDR3 nucleotides: TGTGCCAGCAGCTTAGATAGCGGAAACACCGGGGAGCTGTTTTTT. The chain couples TRBV7-9 to TRBJ2-2; TRBD2 is a possible D gene (6 bases). V lost 1 base and J lost 2, with 8 bases in between. Per germline, CDR1 SEHNR and CDR2 FQNEAQ (reference sequence). The CDR3 totals 15 residues.

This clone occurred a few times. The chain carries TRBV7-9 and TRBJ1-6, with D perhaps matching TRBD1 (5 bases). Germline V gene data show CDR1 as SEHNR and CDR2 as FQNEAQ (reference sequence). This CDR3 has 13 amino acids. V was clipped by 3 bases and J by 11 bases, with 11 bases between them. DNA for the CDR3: TGTGCCAGCAGCTTCGGGACTGGGCCACCCCTCCACTTT. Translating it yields CASSFGTGPPLHF.

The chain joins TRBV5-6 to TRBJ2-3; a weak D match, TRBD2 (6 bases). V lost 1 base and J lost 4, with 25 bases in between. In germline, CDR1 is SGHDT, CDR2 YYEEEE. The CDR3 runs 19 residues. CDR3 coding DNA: TGTGCCAGCAGCTTGTCGAACACCCAGCGGGTGGAGGCAGCAGATACGCAGTATTTT. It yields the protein CASSLSNTQRVEAADTQYF.

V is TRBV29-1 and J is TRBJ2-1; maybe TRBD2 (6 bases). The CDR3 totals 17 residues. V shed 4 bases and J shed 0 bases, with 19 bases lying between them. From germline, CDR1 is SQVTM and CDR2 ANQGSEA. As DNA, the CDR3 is TGCAGCGTTGGGACTTCACCGGGACTTATCTCCTACAATGAGCAGTTCTTC. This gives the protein CSVGTSPGLISYNEQFF.

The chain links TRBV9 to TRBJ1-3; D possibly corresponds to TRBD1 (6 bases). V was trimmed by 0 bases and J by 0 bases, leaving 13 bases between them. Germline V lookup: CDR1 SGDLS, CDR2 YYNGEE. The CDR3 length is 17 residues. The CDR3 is CASSVAPRTDSGNTIYF. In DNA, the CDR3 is TGTGCCAGCAGCGTAGCCCCCAGGACAGACTCTGGAAACACCATATATTTT.

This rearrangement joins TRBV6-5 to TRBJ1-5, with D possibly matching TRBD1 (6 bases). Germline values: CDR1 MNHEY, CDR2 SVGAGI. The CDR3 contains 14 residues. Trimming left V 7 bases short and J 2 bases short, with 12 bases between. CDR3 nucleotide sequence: TGTGCCAGCAAGGCGGCAGGGGGCAATCAGCCCCAGCATTTT. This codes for CASKAAGGNQPQHF.

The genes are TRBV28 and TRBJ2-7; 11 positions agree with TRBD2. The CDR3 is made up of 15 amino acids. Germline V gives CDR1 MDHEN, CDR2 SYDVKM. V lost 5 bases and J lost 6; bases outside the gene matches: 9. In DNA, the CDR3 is TGTGCCAGCAGTGGGATAGCGGGAGGGGCCTTCGAGCAGTACTTC. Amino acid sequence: CASSGIAGGAFEQYF.